A single sample is the source of the 5 T cell receptor beta chains below, sequenced in a study of shared clonotypes between healthy human individuals. The method was immunoSEQ multiplex PCR; TCRdb's version includes in-frame clones alone and lacks a portion of them. The sample lists 2 million to 2.5 million clones; around 95% were seen once. What was sequenced was naive CD4+ T cells sorted from blood. The subset: CD45RA+ positively selected. The receptors here all came from a man younger than 35 in good health.

This clone has a single count. The chain employs TRBV4-1 and TRBJ1-2; maybe TRBD1 (5 bases). V was trimmed by 1 base and J by 4 bases, leaving 10 bases between them. Germline V gene data show CDR1 as MGHRA and CDR2 as YSYEKL. The CDR3 runs to 14 residues. The CDR3 region is CASSQVGVGYGYTF. The CDR3 DNA is TGCGCCAGCAGCCAAGTGGGGGTAGGCTATGGCTACACCTTC.

The chain couples TRBV13 to TRBJ1-2; maybe TRBD1 (6 bases). The CDR3 has 15 amino acids. The ends were cut back, 1 base at V and 2 bases at J, with 11 bases in the middle. Germline V gives CDR1 PRHDT, CDR2 FYEKMQ (reference sequence). The CDR3 DNA reads as TGTGCCAGCAGCTTAGAAGCAGGGGCGAACTATGGCTACACCTTC. Its translation: CASSLEAGANYGYTF.

A single count supports this clone. The V call is TRBV29-1, the J call TRBJ1-2; D possibly corresponds to TRBD1 (5 bases). The germline CDR1 and CDR2 sequences are SQVTM and ANQGSEA. Trimming shortened V by 1 base and J by 4 bases, and 16 bases separated the two germline ends. CDR3 length: 15 residues. CDR3 loop: CSVEGGGGARYGYTF. The CDR3 DNA reads TGCAGCGTTGAAGGGGGTGGAGGGGCGCGCTATGGCTACACCTTC.

This chain uses TRBV2 with TRBJ1-2, with D maybe TRBD1 (6 bases). The CDR3 length is 12 residues. V was trimmed by 0 bases and J by 13 bases, leaving 12 bases between them. In germline, CDR1 is SNHLY, CDR2 FYNNEI. The CDR3 DNA follows: TGTGCCAGCAGTGAAGCGGTACAGGGACGCACCTTC. This codes for CASSEAVQGRTF.

The chain uses TRBV9 and TRBJ2-3; 11 nucleotides agree with TRBD2. The CDR3 consists of 14 residues. The V gene's germline CDR1 is SGDLS and CDR2 YYNGEE. The trim removed 4 bases at V and 5 bases at J, leaving 3 bases unmatched. The CDR3 DNA follows: TGTGCCAGCAGCACGGGACTAGCGGAAGATACGCAGTATTTT. It is translated as CASSTGLAEDTQYF. Full variable domain (outside the CDR3, taken from reference TRBV9 and TRBJ2-3): DSGVTQTPKHLITATGQRVTLRCSPRSGDLSVYWYQQSLDQGLQFLIQYYNGEERAKGNILERFSAQQFPDLHSELNLSSLELGDSALYFCASSTGLAEDTQYFGPGTRLTVL.